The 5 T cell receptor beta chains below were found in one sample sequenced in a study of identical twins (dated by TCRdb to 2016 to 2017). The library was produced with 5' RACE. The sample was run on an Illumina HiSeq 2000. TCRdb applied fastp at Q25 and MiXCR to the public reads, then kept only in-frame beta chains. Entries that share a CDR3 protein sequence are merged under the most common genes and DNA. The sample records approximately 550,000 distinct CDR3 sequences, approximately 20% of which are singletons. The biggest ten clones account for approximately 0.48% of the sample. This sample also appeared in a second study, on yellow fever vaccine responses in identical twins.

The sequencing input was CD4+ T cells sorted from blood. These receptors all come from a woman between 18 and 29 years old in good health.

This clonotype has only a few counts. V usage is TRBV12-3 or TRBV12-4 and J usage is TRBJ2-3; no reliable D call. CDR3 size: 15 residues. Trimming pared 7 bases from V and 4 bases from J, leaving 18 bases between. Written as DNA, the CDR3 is TGTGCCAGCAATACCGGGCCTCCCTGGGCAGATACGCAGTATTTT. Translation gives CASNTGPPWADTQYF.

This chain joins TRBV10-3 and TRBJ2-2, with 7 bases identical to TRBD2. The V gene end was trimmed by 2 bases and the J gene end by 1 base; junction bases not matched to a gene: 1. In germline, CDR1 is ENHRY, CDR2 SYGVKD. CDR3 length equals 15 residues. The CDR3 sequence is CAISEASGNTGELFF. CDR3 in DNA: TGTGCCATCAGTGAGGCTAGCGGGAACACCGGGGAGCTGTTTTTT.

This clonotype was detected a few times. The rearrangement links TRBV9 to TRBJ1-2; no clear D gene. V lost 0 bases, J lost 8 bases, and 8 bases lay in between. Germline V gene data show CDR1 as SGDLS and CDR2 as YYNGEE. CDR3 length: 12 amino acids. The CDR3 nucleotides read TGTGCCAGCAGCGTAGTAAAAGGAGGCTACACCTTC. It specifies CASSVVKGGYTF.

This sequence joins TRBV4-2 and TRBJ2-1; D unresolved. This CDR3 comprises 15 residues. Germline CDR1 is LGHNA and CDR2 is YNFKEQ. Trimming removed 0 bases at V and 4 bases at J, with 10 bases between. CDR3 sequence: CASSQDRRGYNEQFF. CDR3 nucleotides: TGTGCCAGCAGCCAAGACCGAAGAGGTTACAATGAGCAGTTCTTC.

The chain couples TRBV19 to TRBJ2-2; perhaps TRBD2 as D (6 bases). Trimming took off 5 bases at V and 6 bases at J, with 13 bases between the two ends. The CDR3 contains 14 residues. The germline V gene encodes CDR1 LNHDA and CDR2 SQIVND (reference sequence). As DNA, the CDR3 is TGTGCCAGTAGTCTTCCGCCGGGGGCCGGGGAGCTGTTTTTT. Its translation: CASSLPPGAGELFF.